The 3 T cell receptor beta chains presented below share a single source sample, sequenced in a study of T cells in Graves' hyperthyroidism and ophthalmopathy (dated by TCRdb to between 2018 and 2021). Receptor libraries were prepared by multiplex PCR. TCRdb records Illumina HiSeq 2000 as the sequencer. The TCR beta CDR3 regions were amplified from the RNA transcripts. For the first round of RT-PCR on the TCR CDR3, the HTBI primer set was used together with the Qiagen OneStep RT-PCR kit. TCRdb passed the public sequencing reads through fastp at Q25 and MiXCR, retaining productive beta sequences. Each entry is one CDR3 protein sequence, shown with its most common DNA and genes. This sample has about 740,000 distinct CDR3 sequences in its table, and around 15% of those were observed once. Roughly 10% of the sample belongs to the ten largest clones. The sequenced sample consisted of blood. All receptors derive from a woman aged 18-29 years with Graves' hyperthyroidism.

At least ten counts were recorded for this clonotype. V is TRBV2 and J is TRBJ1-5; D ambiguous. Germline V gene data show CDR1 as SNHLY and CDR2 as FYNNEI. CDR3 length: 15 amino acids. The germline V and J ends were trimmed by 6 bases and 0 bases, with 12 bases remaining between them. CDR3 nucleotides: TGTGCCAGCAGCCTGGAGAGCTATAGCAATCAGCCCCAGCATTTT. Its translation is CASSLESYSNQPQHF. Full variable domain (missing parts from reference TRBV2 and TRBJ1-5): EPEVTQTPSHQVTQMGQEVILRCVPISNHLYFYWYRQILGQKVEFLVSFYNNEISEKSEIFDDQFSVERPDGSNFTLKIRSTKLEDSAMYFCASSLESYSNQPQHFGDGTRLSIL.

The chain is built from TRBV4-1 and TRBJ2-5; 10 bases line up with TRBD1. Germline CDR1 and CDR2: MGHRA and YSYEKL. This CDR3 comprises 14 residues. J gave up 6 bases and V 6 bases, and 7 bases lay outside the gene matches. Here the CDR3 reads CASRQTGGKKTQYF. DNA for the CDR3: TGCGCCAGCAGACAGACAGGGGGCAAGAAGACCCAGTACTTC.

V gene TRBV30 combines with J gene TRBJ1-5, with D hard to call. CDR1 is GTSNPN and CDR2 is SVGIG in the germline V gene (reference sequence). V was trimmed by 0 bases and J by 0 bases, leaving 12 bases between them. This CDR3 contains 16 residues. CDR3 sequence reads: CAWSVGRRSSNQPQHF. CDR3 sequence (DNA): TGTGCCTGGAGTGTAGGGCGGCGGAGTAGCAATCAGCCCCAGCATTTT.